These 6 T cell receptor beta chains came from one sample sequenced in a study of blood T cell repertoires in COVID-19. Clones were sequenced by immunoSEQ multiplex PCR, and TCRdb holds only the in-frame ones, with some missing. The sample shows 200,000 or so clones, 84% of them seen only once. The sequenced sample consisted of peripheral blood. Every receptor here comes from a man between 25 and 39 years old with active or convalescent COVID-19.

There are a few counts of this clone. V usage is TRBV10-3 and J usage is TRBJ2-5; the D gene is possibly TRBD2 (5 bases). V was shortened by 3 bases and J by 6 bases, with 14 bases between the two germline ends. Germline CDR1 and CDR2: ENHRY and SYGVKD. The CDR3 is 14 amino acids. The DNA of the CDR3 is TGTGCCATCAGTGACTCGACCCGAGGGAAGACCCAGTACTTC. Translated: CAISDSTRGKTQYF.

The chain carries TRBV3-1 (or the pseudogene TRBV3-2) and TRBJ1-6; 7 bases agree with TRBD1. The V segment lost 0 bases and the J segment 7 bases; nucleotides outside the gene matches: 0. Germline-derived CDR1 and CDR2 are LGHDT and YNNKEL (reference sequence). The length of the CDR3 is 14 residues. CDR3 loop: CASSQDRGNSPLHF. As DNA, the CDR3 is TGTGCCAGCAGCCAAGACAGGGGGAATTCACCCCTCCACTTT.

This clone was counted a few times. The chain uses TRBV6-1 and TRBJ1-2; no definite D call. From germline, CDR1 is MNHNS and CDR2 SASEGT. Trimming took off 0 bases at V and 5 bases at J, with 10 bases between the two ends. The CDR3 loop spans 14 amino acids. CDR3 in amino acids: CASSEASGQYGYTF. As DNA, the CDR3 is TGTGCCAGCAGTGAAGCTAGCGGGCAGTATGGCTACACCTTC.

The chain uses TRBV28 and TRBJ1-4; perhaps TRBD1 as D (5 bases). Germline values: CDR1 MDHEN, CDR2 SYDVKM. Trimming removed 5 bases from V and 4 bases from J, with 8 bases in between. The CDR3 length is 13 residues. In nucleotides, the CDR3 is TGTGCCAGCAGTCTCGGGGGTAATGAAAAACTGTTTTTT. Amino acid sequence: CASSLGGNEKLFF.

The chain has TRBV2 and TRBJ1-2; D remains unclear. Germline V gene sequence: CDR1 SNHLY, CDR2 FYNNEI. The V end lost 0 bases, the J end lost 0 bases, and 8 bases lay between the germline ends. The CDR3 has 15 residues. This CDR3 is CASSEAGRTNYGYTF. CDR3 DNA: TGTGCCAGCAGTGAAGCTGGCAGAACTAACTATGGCTACACCTTC.

The V gene is TRBV4-1, the J gene TRBJ2-1; 7 bases fit TRBD2. V lost 1 base and J lost 4; bases outside the gene matches: 1. This CDR3 is 14 amino acids long. Germline V gene sequence: CDR1 MGHRA, CDR2 YSYEKL. The CDR3 region has the DNA TGCGCCAGCAGCCAAGCGGGACTATACAATGAGCAGTTCTTC. Encoded protein: CASSQAGLYNEQFF.